The 25 T cell receptor beta chains listed next were all sequenced from one sample in a study of blood T cell repertoires in COVID-19. Clones were read by immunoSEQ multiplex PCR, and TCRdb kept only the in-frame ones, dropping some. In the table there are roughly 300,000 clones, around 90% of which are singletons. The sequenced sample consisted of peripheral blood. These receptors all come from a man between 18 and 35 years old who had recovered from COVID-19.

In this sample, this clone turned up once. The chain couples TRBV24-1 to TRBJ2-1, with 10 bases that match TRBD2. V lost 4 bases, J lost 2 bases, and 10 bases stayed unmatched. This CDR3 is built from 18 residues. The germline V gene has CDR1 KGHDR and CDR2 SFDVKD. The CDR3 DNA follows: TGTGCCACCAGTGACCGGACTAGCGGCCCGGGCACCTACAATGAGCAGTTCTTC. This encodes CATSDRTSGPGTYNEQFF.

V usage is TRBV9 and J usage is TRBJ2-3; 8 bases map to TRBD1. After removal of 0 bases from V and 1 base from J, the junction contained 4 bases not matched to a gene. In germline, CDR1 is SGDLS, CDR2 YYNGEE. The CDR3 sequence is 16 residues long. In DNA form, the CDR3 reads TGTGCCAGCAGCGTAGCTACGGGACAGGGCACAGATACGCAGTATTTT. Translation gives CASSVATGQGTDTQYF.

This chain connects TRBV6-5 to TRBJ1-6; 9 nucleotides agree with TRBD1. This CDR3 contains 15 residues. The V segment lost 5 bases and the J segment 10 bases; nucleotides outside the gene matches: 9. Germline V gene data show CDR1 as MNHEY and CDR2 as SVGAGI. The CDR3 DNA is TGTGCCAGCAGTCCTACCGGGACAGGGAGATCACCCCTCCACTTT. Translated, it gives CASSPTGTGRSPLHF.

The chain combines TRBV4-3 with TRBJ1-1; D is unclear. V was clipped by 1 base and J by 1 base, with 10 bases between them. This CDR3 contains 15 residues. Looked up from germline, CDR1 is LGHNA and CDR2 is YSLEER. The CDR3 spells CASSQVGGWNTEAFF. The CDR3 DNA reads as TGCGCCAGCAGCCAAGTGGGAGGGTGGAACACTGAAGCTTTCTTT.

This clone was seen just once. V usage is TRBV9 and J usage is TRBJ2-2; D not resolved. Trimming took off 3 bases at V and 0 bases at J, with 6 bases between the two ends. Looked up from germline, CDR1 is SGDLS and CDR2 is YYNGEE. The CDR3 extends over 14 amino acids. In DNA, the CDR3 is TGTGCCAGCAGCGGCGCTTCGAACACCGGGGAGCTGTTTTTT. Its protein product is CASSGASNTGELFF.

On this clone itself: In the same sample, other DNA sequences code for this CDR3. This chain links TRBV4-2 with TRBJ1-1; TRBD1 might be the D (6 bases). Germline V gives CDR1 LGHNA, CDR2 YNFKEQ. Deletions cut 0 bases from V and 4 bases from J, with 9 bases between. The CDR3 length is 14 residues. The CDR3 spells CASSQEVQGTEAFF. The CDR3 DNA reads TGTGCCAGCAGCCAAGAAGTACAGGGCACTGAAGCTTTCTTT.

The rearrangement links TRBV25-1 to TRBJ2-1; 11 bases align to TRBD2. CDR3 length: 17 residues. V dropped 0 bases and J dropped 8; count of bases not matched to a gene: 9. The V gene's germline CDR1 is MGHDK and CDR2 SYGVNS. The DNA for the CDR3 is TGTGCCAGCAGTGAATATAGCGGGAGGGCCGATGGCGATGAGCAGTTCTTC. Amino acids: CASSEYSGRADGDEQFF.

The rearrangement links TRBV3-1 (or the pseudogene TRBV3-2) to TRBJ2-1; 7 bases agree with TRBD1. Per germline, CDR1 LGHDT and CDR2 YNNKEL (reference sequence). This CDR3 region has 17 residues. J gave up 15 bases and V 0 bases, and 20 bases lay outside the gene matches. CDR3 in DNA: TGTGCCAGCAGCCAAGAAGTAGGCGACAGGGTAATTTATGGTCGGTTCTTC. Its protein product is CASSQEVGDRVIYGRFF.

V and J are TRBV7-6 and TRBJ2-1, with D perhaps TRBD2 (6 bases). CDR1 and CDR2 from the germline V gene are SGHVS and FNYEAQ. CDR3 length: 14 residues. The V end was cut by 8 bases, the J end by 0 bases, with 11 bases between. The DNA of the CDR3 is TGTGCCAGCGGACGGGGGACCTCCTACAATGAGCAGTTCTTC. This sequence encodes CASGRGTSYNEQFF.

A word on this clone: The identical CDR3 is also encoded by other nucleotide sequences in the sample. CDR3 residues: CASSYSRGNEQFF. CDR3 coding DNA: TGTGCCAGCAGTTACTCCCGGGGGAACGAGCAGTTCTTC. This rearrangement joins TRBV6-5 to TRBJ2-1, with D perhaps TRBD2 (6 bases). The germline gives CDR1 MNHEY, CDR2 SVGAGI. With 0 bases removed from V and 10 bases from J, the gap between germline ends came to 10 bases. The CDR3 totals 13 residues.

The chain carries TRBV2 and TRBJ2-7, with D tentatively TRBD2 (6 bases). Germline V gene sequence: CDR1 SNHLY, CDR2 FYNNEI. V was pared by 3 bases and J by 7 bases, with 13 bases between. This CDR3 spans 13 amino acids. The CDR3 loop reads CASSEELAGEQYF. CDR3 sequence (DNA): TGTGCCAGCAGTGAGGAGCTCGCGGGGGAGCAGTACTTC.

Turning to this clone: This CDR3 is also generated by other DNA sequences in the sample. The gene calls are TRBV7-9 and TRBJ2-7; possible D gene TRBD1, 6 bases. Between the trimmed V and J ends, which lost 3 bases and 5 bases, there was a span of 8 bases. Germline CDR1 reads SEHNR; CDR2 reads FQNEAQ (reference sequence). The CDR3 is 12 amino acids. CDR3 residues: CASSLTGNEQYF. CDR3 in DNA: TGTGCCAGCAGCTTGACAGGTAACGAGCAGTACTTC.

The rearrangement uses TRBV9 and TRBJ2-7; 12 bases match TRBD2. After removal of 2 bases from V and 4 bases from J, the junction contained 4 bases not matched to a gene. The CDR3 loop spans 15 amino acids. Germline V lookup: CDR1 SGDLS, CDR2 YYNGEE. DNA of the CDR3: TGTGCCAGCAGCGTCGGGACTAGCGGGCTATACGAGCAGTACTTC. Translated, it gives CASSVGTSGLYEQYF.

The gene calls are TRBV6-2 or TRBV6-3 and TRBJ2-2; D gene ambiguous. V lost 2 bases and J 6 bases, leaving 7 bases between the germline ends. CDR1 MNHEY and CDR2 SVGEGT come from the germline V gene. This CDR3 comprises 13 residues. Here the CDR3 reads CASSYVRPGELFF. The CDR3 DNA reads TGTGCCAGCAGTTACGTGCGGCCCGGGGAGCTGTTTTTT.

J is TRBJ2-4 and V is TRBV5-1, with D unresolved. This CDR3 is 15 amino acids long. V lost 4 bases and J 3 bases, leaving 14 bases between the germline ends. From germline, CDR1 is SGHRS and CDR2 YFSETQ. CDR3 sequence (DNA): TGCGCCAGCAGCCTGGGCCCCGGTGGCAAAAACATTCAGTACTTC. Translated: CASSLGPGGKNIQYF. The variable domain in full, completed from reference TRBV5-1 and TRBJ2-4, reads KAGVTQTPRYLIKTRGQQVTLSCSPISGHRSVSWYQQTPGQGLQFLFEYFSETQRNKGNFPGRFSGRQFSNSRSEMNVSTLELGDSALYLCASSLGPGGKNIQYFGAGTRLSVL.

V is TRBV7-3 and J is TRBJ2-2; possibly TRBD2 for D (5 bases). Between the trimmed V and J ends, which lost 0 bases and 6 bases, there was a span of 8 bases. Per the germline V gene, CDR1 is SGHTA and CDR2 is FQGTGA. The CDR3 loop spans 14 amino acids. This chain's CDR3 is CASSLTGGPGELFF. The CDR3 DNA reads as TGTGCCAGCAGCTTAACCGGAGGACCCGGGGAGCTGTTTTTT.

The rearrangement uses TRBV7-2 and TRBJ2-7; D not certain. Trimming stripped 2 bases from V and 3 bases from J, with 8 bases between. CDR1 and CDR2 (germline): SGHTA, FQGNSA. This CDR3 comprises 13 residues. The chain's CDR3 is CASSLSRVYEQYF. For the CDR3, the DNA is TGTGCCAGCAGCTTATCACGGGTCTACGAGCAGTACTTC.

This clone was seen more than once but under ten times. This chain connects TRBV7-9 to TRBJ1-4, with a tentative D call TRBD1 (6 bases). The V and J ends lost 5 bases and 3 bases respectively, with 13 bases between them. CDR1 is SEHNR, CDR2 FQNEAQ, per germline (reference sequence). This CDR3 has 15 residues. The CDR3: CASSAPGAANEKLFF. The CDR3 DNA reads as TGTGCCAGCAGCGCCCCAGGGGCTGCTAATGAAAAACTGTTTTTT.

The rearrangement links TRBV3-1 (or the pseudogene TRBV3-2) to TRBJ1-5; tentatively, D is TRBD1 (5 bases). The CDR3 totals 14 residues. V shed 2 bases and J shed 6 bases, with 11 bases lying between them. Germline CDR1 and CDR2: LGHDT and YNNKEL (reference sequence). The CDR3 sequence is CASSQSGRGQPQHF. The DNA for the CDR3 is TGTGCCAGCAGCCAATCAGGGAGGGGTCAGCCCCAGCATTTT.

This chain links TRBV19 with TRBJ2-1, with 12 bases aligning to TRBD2. Unmatched junction bases numbered 5, after V lost 3 bases and J lost 8 bases. The germline CDR1 and CDR2 sequences are LNHDA and SQIVND (reference sequence). The CDR3 sequence is 15 residues long. CDR3 loop: CASSMRLAGGYEQFF. The CDR3, as DNA: TGTGCCAGTAGTATGAGGCTAGCGGGAGGGTATGAGCAGTTCTTC.

This sequence joins TRBV11-2 and TRBJ1-6; D possibly corresponds to TRBD1 (6 bases). Trimming removed 2 bases from V and 10 bases from J, with 15 bases in between. This CDR3 region has 15 residues. Germline values: CDR1 SGHAT, CDR2 FQNNGV. Written as DNA, the CDR3 is TGTGCCAGCAGCTTAAGATCCAGGGGCGGATCACCCCTCCACTTT. Residues: CASSLRSRGGSPLHF.

The V gene is TRBV6-2 or TRBV6-3, the J gene TRBJ1-5; 7 nucleotides align to TRBD1. CDR1 and CDR2 (germline): MNHEY, SVGEGT. The CDR3 runs 18 residues. Trimming at V came to 6 bases and at J to 3 bases, leaving 17 bases not matched to a gene. CDR3 loop: CASSPFRGFEGFNQPQHF. The CDR3 DNA reads TGTGCCAGCAGCCCTTTCAGGGGGTTCGAGGGATTCAATCAGCCCCAGCATTTT.

The CDR3 coding sequence is TGTGCCAGCAGTCCCGACAACCCTAACTATGGCTACACCTTC. Translating gives CASSPDNPNYGYTF. V usage is TRBV6-5 and J usage is TRBJ1-2; D unclear. This CDR3 is 14 amino acids long. The germline V gene encodes CDR1 MNHEY and CDR2 SVGAGI. V was clipped by 5 bases and J by 0 bases, with 10 bases between them.

This clone was counted once. The V and J genes are TRBV25-1 and TRBJ1-1; D unclear. V was clipped by 8 bases and J by 7 bases, with 17 bases between them. This CDR3 has 13 residues. Germline V CDR1 and CDR2: MGHDK, SYGVNS. This chain's CDR3 is CASESVSPDEAFF. The DNA of the CDR3 is TGTGCCAGCGAGAGCGTATCACCGGATGAAGCTTTCTTT.

J is TRBJ2-1 and V is TRBV20-1, with 9 positions matching TRBD1. J gave up 6 bases and V 3 bases, and 6 bases lay outside the gene matches. This CDR3 contains 14 residues. In germline, CDR1 is DFQATT, CDR2 SNEGSKA (reference sequence). The CDR3 protein is CSASPGTGTNEQFF. In DNA, the CDR3 is TGCAGTGCTAGTCCCGGGACAGGGACCAATGAGCAGTTCTTC.